This T cell receptor beta chain emerged from a study of PD-L1 blockade in urothelial cancer. Study-wide results and limits: A below-median TCR clonality in blood before treatment predicted better survival.

TCRdb keeps only in-frame clones here, not all; method: immunoSEQ multiplex PCR. The sample lists around 38,000 clones, 65% to 90% occurring once. CDR1 is LNHNV and CDR2 is YYDKDF in the germline V gene (reference sequence). CDR3 size: 15 residues. With V trimmed by 5 bases and J by 7 bases, 11 bases remained unmatched. A remark on this clone: Its antigen is not identified.

Time point indicated: peripheral blood 6 weeks after treatment start. The sequence derives from a man in his sixties with urothelial cancer. The starting material was PBMCs, obtained around atezolizumab (anti-PD-L1) treatment. This chain connects TRBV15 to TRBJ2-1; 7 bases are a match to TRBD2. CDR3 loop: CATSPGGIRSNEQFF. In nucleotides, the CDR3 is TGTGCCACCAGCCCCGGGGGGATACGGAGTAATGAGCAGTTCTTC.